This TCR beta chain was captured in a study of blood T cell repertoires in COVID-19. About the study: Collection of acute and convalescent COVID-19 samples took place in the United States, Italy and Spain. T cells, B-cell-depleted T cells, or PBMCs provided the cDNA or gDNA that served as material.

In the source study's methods: Nucleated cell number was recorded as an estimate derived from reference gene primer amplification. Only in-frame clones appear in the TCRdb table, and some are missing; sequencing was by immunoSEQ multiplex PCR. The V and J calls and clone size were taken over from that table, and D and trimming were inferred from the DNA. Among 200,000 or so clones listed, around three quarters were seen once. CDR3 length: 14 residues. Trimming shortened V by 4 bases and J by 6 bases, and 13 bases separated the two germline ends. Germline loops: CDR1 LNHDA, CDR2 SQIVND (reference sequence).

The source is a man aged 55 to 70 with active or convalescent COVID-19. This chain connects TRBV19 to TRBJ1-5; possible D gene TRBD1, 5 bases. Sequencing was done on a sample of peripheral blood. The CDR3 reads CASSTGRRGQPQHF. The DNA of the CDR3 is TGTGCCAGTAGTACGGGGAGGAGGGGTCAGCCCCAGCATTTT.